The source of this T cell receptor beta chain is a study of blood T cell repertoires in COVID-19. Study information: Donors in the United States, Italy and Spain gave samples during acute or convalescent COVID-19.

Authors' analysis steps: Amplification from reference gene primers served as the basis for estimated nucleated cell counts. The table came from immunoSEQ multiplex PCR; TCRdb's copy has only in-frame clones and leaves some out. D and trimming were read from the DNA, whereas the V and J calls and clone size are those reported in that table. The sample records about 230,000 clones, 81% being singletons. Germline CDR1 is LGHDT and CDR2 is YNNKEL (reference sequence). Trimming cost V 0 bases and J 5 bases; bases outside gene matches: 10. This CDR3 is built from 17 residues. The specimen was peripheral blood. The clonotype was recovered from a woman at least 80 years old with acute or convalescent COVID-19. The rearrangement uses TRBV3-1 (or the pseudogene TRBV3-2) and TRBJ2-5, with 9 bases lining up with TRBD2. CDR3 DNA: TGTGCCAGCAGCCAAGAGATGAGTTCGGCGGGGGGGGAGACCCAGTACTTC. Amino acid sequence: CASSQEMSSAGGETQYF.